This record covers a single T cell receptor (beta chain). This entry comes from a study of T cells after yellow fever vaccination. TCRdb reprocessed the 5' RACE reads via MiXCR and lists one record per CDR3 protein. The sample lists 240,000 or so distinct CDR3 sequences; 6.9% were seen once. Deletions cut 6 bases from V and 4 bases from J, with 13 bases between. The CDR3 runs to 14 residues. The source of this sequence is a man aged 30-40 years who received the YFV17D yellow fever vaccine. Sequences were derived from CD4+ T cells sorted from PBMCs, sampled 15 days after the yellow fever booster vaccination. The gene calls are TRBV12-3 or TRBV12-4 and TRBJ1-5; D is perhaps TRBD1 (6 bases). In DNA, the CDR3 is TGTGCCAGCAGCCGAGACAGGTTAAATCAGCCCCAGCATTTT. It translates to CASSRDRLNQPQHF.